This TCR beta chain appears in the sequencing data of a study of T cells in Graves' hyperthyroidism and ophthalmopathy. Study conclusions and caveats: The authors' 13 V-J model separated ophthalmopathy from stable hyperthyroidism.

Template material for amplifying TCR beta CDR3 regions consisted of RNA transcripts. An initial round of RT-PCR targeting the TCR CDR3 relied on the HTBI primer set. MiXCR was run by TCRdb on the multiplex PCR reads, yielding one entry per CDR3 protein. Found here are 600,000 to 850,000 distinct CDR3 sequences, around 20% of them singletons; the top ten hold around 17%. The diagnoses drew upon clinical symptoms, serum thyroxine and TRAb, thyroid ultrasound and orbital computed tomography. The PBMCs had their origin in 7.5 to 10 ml of fresh peripheral blood. In the case of this clonotype: Its antigen is still unknown.

J was trimmed by 5 bases and V by 0 bases; bases with no gene match: 7. The CDR3 spans 17 residues. CDR1 is KGHDR and CDR2 is SFDVKD in the germline V gene. The sequence derives from a woman aged 50 to 65 with Graves' hyperthyroidism that later progressed to Graves' ophthalmopathy. Sequencing used blood. The chain combines TRBV24-1 with TRBJ2-7; 12 nucleotides line up with TRBD2. DNA for the CDR3: TGTGCCACCAGTGATTTGTACCGACTAGCGGGGGACCACGAGCAGTACTTC. Its protein product is CATSDLYRLAGDHEQYF.